Below, 18 T cell receptor beta chains from the same sample are listed, as sequenced in a study of T-cell reconstitution after alpha-beta-depleted transplantation in children. A library of TCRbeta sequences, prepared with unique molecular identifiers, was generated. Each CDR3 protein is one row after TCRdb ran MiXCR on the PCR reads. The top ten hold 2% to 2.5% of the sample, which has a few hundred thousand distinct CDR3 sequences, approximately 10% seen once. The material was PBMCs from the stem cell graft donor, obtained from the stem cell graft. Receptor source: a human donor who donated a stem cell graft to a child with acute lymphoblastic leukemia.

This chain links TRBV11-3 with TRBJ2-2; TRBD2 matches at 8 bases. Germline CDR1 is SGHNT and CDR2 is YENEEA. The CDR3 sequence is 17 residues long. Trimming took 2 bases from V and 4 from J; bases not matched to a gene: 9. CDR3 coding DNA: TGTGCCAGCAGCTTATCCCGGGGAGCGGGAGTCACCGGGGAGCTGTTTTTT. Encoded protein: CASSLSRGAGVTGELFF.

This clonotype was seen a few times. The chain employs TRBV7-8 and TRBJ2-7; 12 positions agree with TRBD2. The V and J ends lost 0 bases and 1 base, in that order; junction bases with no gene match: 7. The CDR3 spans 18 residues. The V gene's germline CDR1 is SGHVS and CDR2 FQNEAQ. For the CDR3, the DNA is TGTGCCAGCAGCTTAGCGATAACTAGCGGGAGGAAGTCCTACGAGCAGTACTTC. Its protein product is CASSLAITSGRKSYEQYF. The entire variable domain, with the rest obtained from reference TRBV7-8 and TRBJ2-7, is as follows: GAGVSQSPRYKVAKRGQDVALRCDPISGHVSLFWYQQALGQGPEFLTYFQNEAQLDKSGLPSDRFFAERPEGSVSTLKIQRTQQEDSAVYLCASSLAITSGRKSYEQYFGPGTRLTVT.

The chain has TRBV5-1 and TRBJ2-2; possible D gene TRBD1, 6 bases. The V end was cut by 0 bases, the J end by 1 base, with 7 bases between. From germline, CDR1 is SGHRS and CDR2 YFSETQ. The CDR3 is 15 amino acids. The CDR3 is CASSLETGNTGELFF. CDR3 DNA: TGCGCCAGCAGCTTGGAGACAGGGAACACCGGGGAGCTGTTTTTT.

This clonotype has just a few counts. The chain uses TRBV20-1 and TRBJ2-4, with D maybe TRBD1 (5 bases). Germline loops: CDR1 DFQATT, CDR2 SNEGSKA (reference sequence). V was clipped by 3 bases and J by 5 bases, with 14 bases between them. The CDR3 runs to 14 residues. The CDR3 DNA reads as TGCAGTGCTAGTCTGGCAGGGTATCAAAACATTCAGTACTTC. This encodes CSASLAGYQNIQYF.

The chain couples TRBV10-3 to TRBJ2-7; 8 bases line up with TRBD2. This CDR3 is 16 amino acids long. V was pared by 5 bases and J by 0 bases, with 9 bases of the junction left unmatched. Germline V gene sequence: CDR1 ENHRY, CDR2 SYGVKD. For the CDR3, the DNA is TGTGCCATCAGTTCACCCGGGAGGGCCTACTCCTACGAGCAGTACTTC. This gives the protein CAISSPGRAYSYEQYF.

This clonotype was counted only a few times. The genes are TRBV7-2 and TRBJ2-3; TRBD2 aligns across 8 bases. This CDR3 is built from 15 residues. Germline V gene sequence: CDR1 SGHTA, CDR2 FQGNSA. The ends lost 5 bases at V and 1 base at J; junction bases unmatched: 5. The CDR3: CASSRTSSRTDTQYF. CDR3 bases: TGTGCCAGCAGCCGGACTAGCAGTCGCACAGATACGCAGTATTTT.

This chain connects TRBV7-8 to TRBJ2-7; 8 positions agree with TRBD1. V lost 4 bases and J lost 4; bases outside the gene matches: 15. The CDR3 spans 17 residues. The germline CDR1 and CDR2 sequences are SGHVS and FQNEAQ. This chain's CDR3 is CASSSHRGAQTWYEQYF. The CDR3 bases are TGTGCCAGCAGCTCGCACAGGGGGGCTCAGACATGGTACGAGCAGTACTTC.

This clonotype was counted only a few times. V usage is TRBV5-1 and J usage is TRBJ2-3, with 15 bases that match TRBD2. The V gene's germline CDR1 is SGHRS and CDR2 YFSETQ. The CDR3 runs 18 residues. J gave up 4 bases and V 2 bases, and 8 bases lay outside the gene matches. Here the CDR3 reads CASSFLKGLAGGPDTQYF. The CDR3 nucleotides read TGCGCCAGCAGCTTCCTCAAAGGACTAGCGGGAGGGCCAGATACGCAGTATTTT.

The table lists this clonotype with a few counts. The rearrangement uses TRBV15 and TRBJ2-1; 9 nucleotides align to TRBD2. Trimming took 5 bases from V and 1 from J; bases not matched to a gene: 3. The CDR3 sequence is 15 residues long. From germline, CDR1 is LNHNV and CDR2 YYDKDF (reference sequence). CDR3 in amino acids: CATSSTSGSYNEQFF. DNA for the CDR3: TGTGCCACCAGCTCGACTAGCGGTTCCTACAATGAGCAGTTCTTC.

V gene TRBV4-3 combines with J gene TRBJ2-7; maybe TRBD2 (5 bases). V was shortened by 0 bases and J by 0 bases, with 15 bases between the two germline ends. This CDR3 comprises 17 residues. Germline V gene data show CDR1 as LGHNA and CDR2 as YSLEER. CDR3 amino acids: CASSQDVEGLSSYEQYF. The CDR3 DNA reads TGCGCCAGCAGCCAAGATGTCGAGGGCCTGAGCTCCTACGAGCAGTACTTC.

The chain has TRBV4-3 and TRBJ1-2; 8 bases match TRBD1. CDR1 LGHNA and CDR2 YSLEER come from the germline V gene. The CDR3 consists of 16 residues. V lost 0 bases and J lost 2; bases outside the gene matches: 5. CDR3 DNA sequence: TGCGCCAGCAGCCAAGAGCTGGGACAGGTGAACTATGGCTACACCTTC. Translating it yields CASSQELGQVNYGYTF.

This clonotype has more than one count but fewer than ten. The chain is built from TRBV2 and TRBJ2-3; weak D call: TRBD1 (5 bases). The CDR3 runs 13 residues. Germline V gene sequence: CDR1 SNHLY, CDR2 FYNNEI. Between the trimmed V and J ends, which lost 4 bases and 1 base, there was a span of 6 bases. Here the CDR3 DNA reads TGTGCCAGCAGTGCACAGGGCACAGATACGCAGTATTTT. It yields the protein CASSAQGTDTQYF.

The rearrangement joins TRBV12-3 or TRBV12-4 to TRBJ2-2; 8 bases agree with TRBD2. The junction had 11 bases not matched to a gene; V was cut back by 4 bases and J by 7 bases. CDR3 size: 16 residues. CDR3: CASSSLADTRYGELFF. CDR3 nucleotide sequence: TGTGCCAGCAGTTCACTAGCGGACACTCGATACGGGGAGCTGTTTTTT.

This clonotype has more than one count but fewer than ten. V gene TRBV4-2 combines with J gene TRBJ1-1; D is ambiguous. V was clipped by 0 bases and J by 4 bases, with 9 bases between them. CDR1 is LGHNA and CDR2 is YNFKEQ in the germline V gene. This CDR3 region has 14 residues. The CDR3 DNA follows: TGTGCCAGCAGCCAAGAGTTAATGGGCACTGAAGCTTTCTTT. Amino acid sequence: CASSQELMGTEAFF.

This clonotype appeared many times. The chain links TRBV28 to TRBJ2-7; TRBD2 matches at 12 bases. CDR1 and CDR2 from the germline V gene are MDHEN and SYDVKM. The CDR3 contains 15 residues. The junction had 9 bases not matched to a gene; V was cut back by 8 bases and J by 4 bases. The CDR3 loop reads CASSTTSGSFYEQYF. The CDR3 region has the DNA TGTGCCAGCTCAACGACTAGCGGGAGCTTTTACGAGCAGTACTTC.

This clonotype was seen a handful of times. The J gene is TRBJ2-7, the V gene TRBV12-3 or TRBV12-4; 15 bases agree with TRBD2. V lost 5 bases, J lost 7 bases, and 12 bases stayed unmatched. This CDR3 contains 17 residues. The CDR3 DNA reads TGTGCCAGCAGTGCCGGACTAGCGGGAGGGCCCTCGGGGGAGCAGTACTTC. Its protein product is CASSAGLAGGPSGEQYF.

In this sample, this clonotype turned up a few times. The chain combines TRBV7-2 with TRBJ2-3, with D perhaps TRBD2 (6 bases). CDR1 is SGHTA, CDR2 FQGNSA, per germline. With 4 bases removed from V and 9 bases from J, the gap between germline ends came to 20 bases. This CDR3 has 15 amino acids. The CDR3 region has the DNA TGTGCCAGCAGCTACTACCTCCAGGGCGGAGGGACGCAGTATTTT. Its translation is CASSYYLQGGGTQYF.

The chain joins TRBV5-6 to TRBJ2-1; 9 bases line up with TRBD2. CDR1 is SGHDT, CDR2 YYEEEE, per germline. This CDR3 is 16 amino acids long. With 4 bases clipped from V and 6 bases from J, the junction kept 11 bases outside the gene matches. This CDR3 is CASSMAGTSPRNEQFF. Written as DNA, the CDR3 is TGTGCCAGCAGCATGGCCGGGACTAGCCCCCGCAATGAGCAGTTCTTC.